One and the same sample provided the 14 T cell receptor beta chains below, sequenced in a study of molecular identifiers for immune sequencing clone quantification. In TCRdb, the PCR reads were re-called with MiXCR into one record per CDR3 protein. This sample has about half a million distinct CDR3 sequences; roughly 25% occur once, and the top ten carry 0.76%. The sequenced sample was naive CD8+ T cells from blood, with Jurkat cell RNA spiked in. Indicated subset: FACS-sorted CD8+CD4-CCR7+CD45RA+ naive T cells. These receptors were collected from a human donor in good health. Some libraries in this study had Jurkat cell RNA spiked in.

A note on this clonotype: Germline is not matched at one junction end, which may reflect a read error. The rearrangement joins TRBV5-1 to TRBJ1-1; the D gene is possibly TRBD1 (5 bases). Looked up from germline, CDR1 is SGHRS and CDR2 is YFSETQ. This CDR3 is built from 15 residues. The CDR3 nucleotides are TGCGCCAGCAGCTTAGGTCCGGGGGTTGTCACTGAAGCTCTCTTT. Protein product: CASSLGPGVVTEALF.

This clonotype was recorded many times. The V gene is TRBV7-6, the J gene TRBJ1-4; 7 bases line up with TRBD1. The V gene end was trimmed by 3 bases and the J gene end by 5 bases; junction bases not matched to a gene: 9. This CDR3 has 16 residues. Germline CDR1 SGHVS, CDR2 FNYEAQ. The CDR3 sequence: CASSFETGQINEKLFF. CDR3 DNA sequence: TGTGCCAGCAGCTTCGAAACGGGACAGATAAATGAAAAACTGTTTTTT.

This clonotype was seen ten or more times. This sequence joins TRBV6-5 and TRBJ2-7; TRBD2 might be the D (5 bases). CDR3 length equals 11 residues. CDR1 and CDR2 (germline): MNHEY, SVGAGI. The V end lost 2 bases, the J end lost 6 bases, and 5 bases lay between the germline ends. CDR3 coding DNA: TGTGCCAGCAGTTACGGGAGCGAGCAGTACTTC. Residues: CASSYGSEQYF.

This clonotype was seen only once. Its ends do not fully match the called genes, so a read error is possible. This sequence joins TRBV5-6 and TRBJ2-3; D uncertain. The CDR3 has 17 residues. Germline assignment: CDR1 SGHDT and CDR2 YYEEEE. CDR3 bases: TGTGCCAGCAGCTTAGGACCCACTTACGTGAAAGTCGATACGCGGTATTTT. This translates into CASSLGPTYVKVDTRYF.

The table lists this clonotype with many counts. This chain joins TRBV29-1 and TRBJ2-2; D is uncertain. V shed 3 bases and J shed 1 base, with 6 bases lying between them. CDR1 and CDR2 (germline): SQVTM, ANQGSEA. This CDR3 comprises 13 residues. CDR3 in DNA: TGCAGCGTTGATGGGCAGAACACCGGGGAGCTGTTTTTT. As protein: CSVDGQNTGELFF.

This clonotype was detected only a few times. CDR3 DNA: TGTGCCAGCAGCGAAACAGGGTATAACTACAATGAGCAGTTCTTC. Translating it yields CASSETGYNYNEQFF. The genes are TRBV9 and TRBJ2-1, with D perhaps matching TRBD1 (6 bases). Between the trimmed V and J ends, which lost 3 bases and 3 bases, there was a span of 13 bases. CDR1 is SGDLS and CDR2 is YYNGEE in the germline V gene. The length of the CDR3 is 15 residues. The full variable domain, with the rest looked up from reference TRBV9 and TRBJ2-1, is DSGVTQTPKHLITATGQRVTLRCSPRSGDLSVYWYQQSLDQGLQFLIQYYNGEERAKGNILERFSAQQFPDLHSELNLSSLELGDSALYFCASSETGYNYNEQFFGPGTRLTVL.

This clonotype turned up a few times. The chain recombines TRBV13 with TRBJ2-7; 10 positions match TRBD2. CDR1 and CDR2 (germline): PRHDT, FYEKMQ (reference sequence). The CDR3 covers 16 residues. Trimming at V came to 0 bases and at J to 3 bases, leaving 5 bases not matched to a gene. The CDR3: CASSLGLGLADYEQYF. The CDR3 nucleotides are TGTGCCAGCAGCTTAGGCCTAGGACTAGCGGACTACGAGCAGTACTTC.

The chain couples TRBV19 to TRBJ2-3; 11 bases are a match to TRBD2. Germline CDR1 LNHDA, CDR2 SQIVND (reference sequence). The CDR3 is 17 residues long. V dropped 9 bases and J dropped 0; count of bases not matched to a gene: 11. The CDR3 nucleotides read TGTGCCAGCACAGGACTAGCGGGCTACGGTAGCACAGATACGCAGTATTTT. This codes for CASTGLAGYGSTDTQYF.

This clonotype was seen ten or more times. This chain uses TRBV13 with TRBJ1-6, with D perhaps matching TRBD1 (5 bases). Germline assignment: CDR1 PRHDT and CDR2 FYEKMQ (reference sequence). Trimming took 2 bases from V and 8 from J, leaving 16 bases between them. The CDR3 sequence is 16 residues long. The DNA for the CDR3 is TGTGCCAGCAGCTTAAAGGGGATTCTCGGATATTCACCCCTCCACTTT. This translates into CASSLKGILGYSPLHF. Supplemented by reference TRBV13 and TRBJ1-6, the full variable domain reads AAGVIQSPRHLIKEKRETATLKCYPIPRHDTVYWYQQGPGQDPQFLISFYEKMQSDKGSIPDRFSAQQFSDYHSELNMSSLELGDSALYFCASSLKGILGYSPLHFGNGTRLTVT.

This clonotype was observed a handful of times. This chain uses TRBV4-1 with TRBJ1-2, with D perhaps matching TRBD1 (5 bases). Germline V CDR1 and CDR2: MGHRA, YSYEKL. The ends were cut back, 1 base at V and 1 base at J, with 10 bases in the middle. The CDR3 length is 15 residues. The CDR3: CASSQARGINYGYTF. In DNA, the CDR3 is TGCGCCAGCAGCCAAGCTAGGGGAATTAACTATGGCTACACCTTC.

On this clonotype: This clone may be a read error of a much larger clone one base away. The rearrangement uses TRBV5-6 and TRBJ2-1; 8 positions agree with TRBD1. Germline V CDR1 and CDR2: SGHDT, YYEEEE. CDR3 length equals 16 residues. The CDR3 DNA sequence: TGTGCCAGCAGCCGAGCCGGACAGGGTGACCACAATGAGCGGTTCTTC. It codes for CASSRAGQGDHNERFF. The complete variable domain, with remaining parts taken from reference TRBV5-6 and TRBJ2-1, reads DAGVTQSPTHLIKTRGQQVTLRCSPKSGHDTVSWYQQALGQGPQFIFQYYEEEERQRGNFPDRFSGHQFPNYSSELNVNALLLGDSALYLCASSRAGQGDHNERFFGPGTRLTVL.

The V gene is TRBV6-5, the J gene TRBJ2-1; 8 bases are a match to TRBD2. V lost 0 bases, J lost 9 bases, and 7 bases stayed unmatched. The CDR3 is made up of 15 amino acids. Germline-derived CDR1 and CDR2 are MNHEY and SVGAGI. This CDR3 reads CASSYSSGSGIEQFF. The CDR3 region has the DNA TGTGCCAGCAGTTACTCAAGCGGGAGTGGGATTGAGCAGTTCTTC.

This clonotype was counted only a few times. This chain uses TRBV5-1 with TRBJ2-5, with 11 nucleotides matching TRBD2. The V segment lost 5 bases and the J segment 5 bases; nucleotides outside the gene matches: 2. CDR3 length equals 13 residues. Germline CDR1 reads SGHRS; CDR2 reads YFSETQ. CDR3 coding DNA: TGCGCCAGCAGTTGGACTAGCGGGGAGACCCAGTACTTC. Protein product: CASSWTSGETQYF.

The chain links TRBV6-1 to TRBJ2-7; 12 bases fit TRBD2. J was trimmed by 3 bases and V by 5 bases; bases with no gene match: 5. There are 15 residues in the CDR3. The germline V gene encodes CDR1 MNHNS and CDR2 SASEGT. The CDR3 here is CASSRTSGNYYEQYF. DNA of the CDR3: TGTGCCAGCAGTCGGACTAGCGGGAATTACTACGAGCAGTACTTC.